Listed below are T cell receptor beta chains from one sample, sequenced in a study of response to subunit inactivated influenza vaccine. TCRdb independently ran MiXCR on the RT-PCR reads; one entry per CDR3 protein. The data show some 800,000 distinct CDR3 sequences, with roughly 20% seen just once and roughly 10% held by the top ten. Sequenced here: PBMCs from blood, sampled roughly 5 days after vaccination. The receptors were sampled from a man between 45 and 60 years old who received an inactivated influenza vaccine. Both conserved end residues are part of each CDR3. D genes are given only for firm matches. Expanded clones get a size class; other rows say once, few or many, or leave the size out.

CDR3	DNA	D	V	J	size
CSVELGLAGVPYNEQFF	TGCAGCGTTGAATTGGGGCTAGCGGGAGTACCCTACAATGAGCAGTTCTTC	TRBD2	TRBV29-1	TRBJ2-1	few
CSVGQLYEQYF	TGCAGTGTGGGCCAACTATACGAGCAGTACTTC	-	TRBV20-1	TRBJ2-7	many
CASRTRDVRMNTEAFF	TGTGCCAGCAGAACCCGGGACGTAAGAATGAACACTGAAGCTTTCTTT	-	TRBV6-1	TRBJ1-1	-
CASSLPLGVAGGYNEQFF	TGTGCCAGCAGCTTACCCCTCGGCGTAGCGGGAGGGTACAATGAGCAGTTCTTC	TRBD2	TRBV11-1	TRBJ2-1	few
CASRLQGPGELFF	TGTGCCAGCAGATTACAGGGGCCCGGGGAGCTGTTTTTT	TRBD1	TRBV27	TRBJ2-2	many
CASSGPGTDTQYF	TGTGCCAGCAGCGGCCCAGGCACAGATACGCAGTATTTT	-	TRBV7-3	TRBJ2-3	many
CTRSWFGTGLMGTDTQYF	TGTACCCGCAGTTGGTTTGGGACAGGGCTAATGGGCACAGATACGCAGTATTTT	TRBD1	TRBV12-3/TRBV12-4	TRBJ2-3	-
CASSYAGRDETQYF	TGTGCCAGCAGTTATGCAGGCAGGGACGAGACCCAGTACTTC	-	TRBV6-5	TRBJ2-5	-
CSASWLSYNEQFF	TGCAGTGCTAGCTGGCTTTCCTACAATGAGCAGTTCTTC	-	TRBV20-1	TRBJ2-1	-
CAWTFDNEQFF	TGTGCCTGGACCTTCGACAATGAGCAGTTCTTC	-	TRBV30	TRBJ2-1	-
CSTQILRGGRDEQYF	TGCAGTACACAAATCCTTCGGGGGGGCAGGGACGAGCAGTACTTC	TRBD2	TRBV20-1	TRBJ2-7	many
CASSPTLNEAFF	TGTGCCAGCAGTCCCACCTTAAATGAAGCTTTCTTT	-	TRBV12-3/TRBV12-4	TRBJ1-1	-
CASSETGQGYQPQHF	TGTGCCAGCAGTGAGACGGGACAGGGGTATCAGCCCCAGCATTTT	TRBD1	TRBV12-3/TRBV12-4	TRBJ1-5	few
CASSLGVQTSSEQYF	TGTGCCAGCAGCTTAGGAGTTCAGACTTCTAGCGAGCAGTACTTC	-	TRBV7-6	TRBJ2-7	few
CASSYSMRGQRNEQFF	TGTGCCAGCAGTTACTCGATGAGGGGGCAAAGGAATGAGCAGTTCTTC	TRBD1	TRBV6-5	TRBJ2-1	-
CSVREESYTDTQYF	TGCAGCGTTAGGGAGGAGTCGTACACAGATACGCAGTATTTT	-	TRBV29-1	TRBJ2-3	-
CASSFNIGHVNTEAFF	TGTGCCAGCAGTTTTAATATTGGGCACGTGAACACTGAAGCTTTCTTT	-	TRBV27	TRBJ1-1	-
CASRRQGAQETQYF	TGTGCCAGCAGAAGACAGGGGGCTCAAGAGACCCAGTACTTC	TRBD1	TRBV12-3/TRBV12-4	TRBJ2-5	many
CASSVYTANTEAFF	TGTGCCAGCAGCGTATACACAGCGAACACTGAAGCTTTCTTT	-	TRBV9	TRBJ1-1	-
CASRAKQRVGTEAFF	TGTGCCAGCAGGGCCAAACAGAGGGTCGGCACTGAAGCTTTCTTT	-	TRBV12-3/TRBV12-4	TRBJ1-1	-
CSVVGQGVSAFF	TGCAGCGTTGTGGGACAGGGAGTCTCGGCTTTCTTT	TRBD1	TRBV29-1	TRBJ1-1	few
CASRTRGEKLFF	TGTGCCAGTAGAACCCGGGGCGAAAAACTGTTTTTT	-	TRBV19	TRBJ1-4	few
CASSLKEAPTYEQYF	TGTGCCAGCAGCTTGAAGGAGGCTCCCACCTACGAGCAGTACTTC	-	TRBV7-8	TRBJ2-7	-
CSAPPTEGNSPLHF	TGCAGTGCCCCTCCAACCGAGGGTAATTCACCCCTCCACTTT	-	TRBV20-1	TRBJ1-6	-
CASSIHKGGGALPYEQYF	TGCGCCAGCAGCATCCACAAGGGGGGGGGCGCGTTGCCCTACGAGCAGTACTTC	-	TRBV5-1	TRBJ2-7	-
CASSQNSRADTQYF	TGTGCCAGCAGCCAAAATAGTCGGGCAGATACGCAGTATTTT	-	TRBV7-2	TRBJ2-3	-
CAISESLYGVDQPQHF	TGTGCCATCAGTGAGTCTTTGTACGGTGTCGATCAGCCCCAGCATTTT	-	TRBV10-3	TRBJ1-5	few
CASSLSHLSYEQYF	TGCGCCAGCAGCTTGAGCCATCTCTCCTACGAGCAGTACTTC	-	TRBV5-1	TRBJ2-7	few
CAISLGQTDTQYF	TGTGCCATCAGCCTCGGGCAGACAGATACGCAGTATTTT	-	TRBV5-5	TRBJ2-3	once
CASSFPGAGLDYEQYF	TGTGCCAGCAGCTTTCCGGGGGCCGGATTGGACTACGAGCAGTACTTC	-	TRBV7-2	TRBJ2-7	few
CASSPGQGAGTGELFF	TGCGCCAGCAGCCCCGGACAGGGGGCCGGAACCGGGGAGCTGTTTTTT	TRBD1	TRBV5-1	TRBJ2-2	-
CASSLAHGYTDTQYF	TGTGCCAGCAGCTTAGCGCACGGCTACACAGATACGCAGTATTTT	-	TRBV7-2	TRBJ2-3	-
CSVGQGAPREQYF	TGCAGCGTCGGACAGGGAGCCCCCCGCGAGCAGTACTTC	TRBD1	TRBV29-1	TRBJ2-7	few
CASSPTWGANTGELFF	TGTGCCAGCAGCCCAACATGGGGTGCGAACACCGGGGAGCTGTTTTTT	-	TRBV5-6	TRBJ2-2	few
CSVRGLSNTGELFF	TGCAGCGTTAGGGGCTTAAGCAACACCGGGGAGCTGTTTTTT	-	TRBV29-1	TRBJ2-2	few
CASSLIGLAGGTDTQYF	TGTGCCAGCAGCTTAATTGGACTAGCGGGAGGTACAGATACGCAGTATTTT	TRBD2	TRBV7-3	TRBJ2-3	-
CAISESGDRYEFF	TGTGCCATCAGTGAGTCGGGGGATCGATACGAGTTCTTC	-	TRBV10-3	TRBJ2-1	-
CASRGNTQYF	TGTGCCAGCAGGGGAAATACGCAGTATTTT	-	TRBV2	TRBJ2-3	-
CSATPGRWTEAFF	TGCAGTGCGACTCCGGGACGATGGACTGAAGCTTTCTTT	-	TRBV20-1	TRBJ1-1	many
CASSQEFFGAETQYF	TGTGCCAGCAGCCAAGAGTTTTTCGGGGCAGAGACCCAGTACTTC	-	TRBV3-1	TRBJ2-5	-
CASSFFQGRLDYGYTF	TGTGCCAGCAGCTTTTTTCAGGGAAGATTGGACTATGGCTACACCTTC	-	TRBV5-5	TRBJ1-2	few